This T cell receptor (beta chain) was captured by sequencing in a study of neurological immune-mediated disorders. The study's findings and limits: Expansion of TCR clones was greatest in HTLV-1-associated myelopathy and smallest in multiple sclerosis, where it fell below that of healthy controls.

There are 15 residues in the CDR3. The germline V and J ends were trimmed by 6 bases and 5 bases, with 19 bases remaining between them. This clonotype has ten or more counts. The target antigen is unknown. The cDNA was produced through 5'RACE with 10-nucleotide random UMIs. TCRdb re-called the 5' RACE reads with MiXCR, one entry per CDR3 protein. The table includes under 45,000 distinct CDR3 sequences, 10% to 15% detected once. This chain uses TRBV12-3 or TRBV12-4 with TRBJ1-1, with D possibly matching TRBD1 (5 bases). The clonotype was recovered from a female donor in good health. The sequencing input was PBMCs. The CDR3 loop is CASSPDTGARTEAFF. The CDR3 nucleotides are TGTGCCAGCAGCCCGGACACCGGGGCGAGGACTGAAGCTTTCTTT.